These T cell receptor beta chains were read from a single sample in a study of blood T cells in healthy people across ages. TCRdb processed the 5' RACE reads anew with MiXCR; each CDR3 protein has one entry. This table holds about 730,000 distinct CDR3 sequences, approximately 43% found once. The sample taken for sequencing was blood. The receptors come from an older woman in good health. CDR3s include the opening cysteine and the closing phenylalanine or tryptophan. The D gene is left open where the match is weak. Expanded clones are given a class, and other clones once, few, many or no size at all.

>16|few|TRBV9|.|TRBJ2-3
CASSVVDGASTDTQYF
TGTGCCAGCAGCGTAGTGGACGGCGCTAGCACAGATACGCAGTATTTT
>16|few|TRBV2|TRBD2|TRBJ2-5
CASSGLAGGLTETQYF
TGTGCCAGCAGTGGGCTAGCGGGGGGGCTGACAGAGACCCAGTACTTC
>13|.|TRBV6-2/TRBV6-3|TRBD2|TRBJ2-1
CASGGRTYNEQFF
TGTGCCAGCGGCGGGAGGACATACAATGAGCAGTTCTTC
>14|few|TRBV20-1|.|TRBJ2-3
CSARDPGSTDTQYF
TGCAGTGCTAGAGATCCGGGGAGCACAGATACGCAGTATTTT
>17|many|TRBV6-6|.|TRBJ2-7
CASSYSKRTAPSYEQYF
TGTGCCAGCAGTTACTCGAAACGGACAGCCCCGTCCTACGAGCAGTACTTC
>17|.|TRBV11-3|TRBD2|TRBJ2-1
CASSPGTSGISHDKQFF
TGTGCCAGCAGCCCCGGGACTAGCGGGATAAGTCACGATAAGCAGTTCTTC
>15|.|TRBV3-1|TRBD2|TRBJ2-5
CASSQEVSGGNEQYF
TGTGCCAGCAGCCAAGAAGTCAGCGGGGGAAATGAGCAGTACTTC
>13|.|TRBV6-2/TRBV6-3|.|TRBJ2-7
CASSYYSSYEQYF
TGTGCCAGCAGTTACTACTCCAGCTACGAGCAGTACTTC
>16|once|TRBV7-2|.|TRBJ2-1
CASSPHSGGGFNEQFF
TGTGCCAGCAGCCCCCATTCGGGGGGCGGGTTCAATGAGCAGTTCTTC
>14|many|TRBV10-3|TRBD1|TRBJ1-2
CAISGTANHYGYTF
TGTGCCATCAGCGGGACAGCGAATCATTATGGCTACACCTTC
>14|.|TRBV10-2|.|TRBJ1-2
CASSEATQLNGYTF
TGCGCCAGCAGTGAGGCGACCCAGCTGAATGGCTACACCTTC
>12|many|TRBV6-2/TRBV6-3|.|TRBJ2-2
CASRPGTGELFF
TGTGCCAGCAGACCTGGCACCGGGGAGCTGTTTTTT
>14|few|TRBV20-1|TRBD1|TRBJ2-1
CSASIRGYYNEQFF
TGCAGTGCTAGTATCAGGGGGTACTACAATGAGCAGTTCTTC
>15|.|TRBV21-1|.|TRBJ2-1
CASSKGRLAPREQFF
TGTGCCAGCAGCAAAGGAAGATTGGCTCCCCGGGAGCAGTTCTTC
>15|.|TRBV4-2|.|TRBJ2-7
CASSLVSGSDYEQYF
TGTGCCAGCAGCCTTGTTTCCGGGTCTGACTACGAGCAGTACTTC
>14|.|TRBV5-5|.|TRBJ2-7
CASSGQWNSYEQYF
TGTGCCAGCAGTGGACAGTGGAACTCCTACGAGCAGTACTTC
>17|once|TRBV28|TRBD2|TRBJ2-1
CASRQPGTSGFSYEQFF
TGTGCCAGCAGGCAACCCGGGACTAGCGGGTTCTCCTACGAGCAGTTCTTC
>16|.|TRBV27|.|TRBJ2-7
CASSSPSASWGYEQYF
TGTGCCAGCAGTTCCCCAAGCGCTAGCTGGGGCTACGAGCAGTACTTC
>16|.|TRBV3-1|.|TRBJ2-1
CASSQDPQSSYNEQFF
TGTGCCAGCAGCCAAGATCCCCAAAGCTCCTACAATGAGCAGTTCTTC
>15|.|TRBV28|.|TRBJ1-6
CASSDPGRLNSPLHF
TGTGCCAGCAGTGACCCGGGACGTCTTAATTCACCCCTCCACTTT
>16|.|TRBV18|TRBD2|TRBJ2-7
CASSPPVGGSRNEQYF
TGTGCCAGCTCACCACCGGTAGGCGGGAGTCGGAACGAGCAGTACTTC